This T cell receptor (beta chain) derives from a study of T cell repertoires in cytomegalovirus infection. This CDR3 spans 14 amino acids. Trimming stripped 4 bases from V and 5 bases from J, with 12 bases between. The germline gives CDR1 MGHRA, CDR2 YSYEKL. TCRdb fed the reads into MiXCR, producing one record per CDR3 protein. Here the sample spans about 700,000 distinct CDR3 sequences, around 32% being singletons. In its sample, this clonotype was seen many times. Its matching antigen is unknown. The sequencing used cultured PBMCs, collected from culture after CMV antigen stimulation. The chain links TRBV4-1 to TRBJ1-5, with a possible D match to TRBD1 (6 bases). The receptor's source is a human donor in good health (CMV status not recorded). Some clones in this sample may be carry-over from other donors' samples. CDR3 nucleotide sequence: TGCGCCAGCAGCCCCAGACAGGCGGATCAGCCCCAGCATTTT. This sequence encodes CASSPRQADQPQHF.